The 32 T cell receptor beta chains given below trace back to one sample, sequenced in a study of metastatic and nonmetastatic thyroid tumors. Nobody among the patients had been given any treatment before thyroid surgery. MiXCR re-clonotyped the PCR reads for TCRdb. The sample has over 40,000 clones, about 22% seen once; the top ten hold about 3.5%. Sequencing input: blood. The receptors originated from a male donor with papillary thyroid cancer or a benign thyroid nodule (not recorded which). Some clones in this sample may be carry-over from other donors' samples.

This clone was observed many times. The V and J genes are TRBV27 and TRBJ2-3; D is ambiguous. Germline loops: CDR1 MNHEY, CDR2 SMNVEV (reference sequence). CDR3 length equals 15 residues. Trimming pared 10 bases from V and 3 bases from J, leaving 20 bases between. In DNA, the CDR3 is TGTGCCACACGGTTTGACCCAGCTCCAACAGATACGCAGTATTTT. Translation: CATRFDPAPTDTQYF.

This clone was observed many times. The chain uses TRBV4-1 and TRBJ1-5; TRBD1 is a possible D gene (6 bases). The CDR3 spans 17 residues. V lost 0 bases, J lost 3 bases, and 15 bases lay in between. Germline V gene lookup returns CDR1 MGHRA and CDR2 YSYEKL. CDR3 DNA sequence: TGCGCCAGCAGCCAAGAGGGGGGGGCCCTGATCAATCAGCCCCAGCATTTT. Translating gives CASSQEGGALINQPQHF.

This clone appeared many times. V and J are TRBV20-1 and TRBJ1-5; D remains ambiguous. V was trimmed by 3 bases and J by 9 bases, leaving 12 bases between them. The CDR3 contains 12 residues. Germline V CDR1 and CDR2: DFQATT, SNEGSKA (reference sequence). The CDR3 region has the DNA TGCAGTGCTAGCGTCGTCCGTGGGCCCCAGCATTTT. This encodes CSASVVRGPQHF.

CDR3 protein: CASSETGDGTYEQYF. The DNA of the CDR3 is TGTGCCAGCAGTGAAACAGGGGACGGGACCTACGAGCAGTACTTC. The chain is built from TRBV6-1 and TRBJ2-7; 7 positions match TRBD1. This CDR3 has 15 residues. V lost 2 bases to trimming and J lost 2 bases; unmatched junction nucleotides: 6. CDR1 is MNHNS and CDR2 is SASEGT in the germline V gene.

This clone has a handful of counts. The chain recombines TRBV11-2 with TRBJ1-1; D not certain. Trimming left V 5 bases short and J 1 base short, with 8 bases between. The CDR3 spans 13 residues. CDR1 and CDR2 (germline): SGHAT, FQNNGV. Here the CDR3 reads CASSPGRNTEAFF. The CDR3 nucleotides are TGTGCCAGCAGCCCTGGGCGGAACACTGAAGCTTTCTTT.

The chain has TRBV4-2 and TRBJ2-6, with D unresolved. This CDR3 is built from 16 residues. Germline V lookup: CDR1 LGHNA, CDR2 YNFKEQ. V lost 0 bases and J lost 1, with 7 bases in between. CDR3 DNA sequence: TGTGCCAGCAGCCAAGAATTCCAATCTGGGGCCAACGTCCTGACTTTC. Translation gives CASSQEFQSGANVLTF.

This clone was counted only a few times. The DNA for the CDR3 is TGTGCCAGCTCAGGGAACACTGAAGCTTTCTTT. It is translated as CASSGNTEAFF. This chain connects TRBV6-1 to TRBJ1-1; no firm D call. V was trimmed by 8 bases and J by 1 base, leaving 5 bases between them. This CDR3 is 11 amino acids long. CDR1 MNHNS and CDR2 SASEGT come from the germline V gene.

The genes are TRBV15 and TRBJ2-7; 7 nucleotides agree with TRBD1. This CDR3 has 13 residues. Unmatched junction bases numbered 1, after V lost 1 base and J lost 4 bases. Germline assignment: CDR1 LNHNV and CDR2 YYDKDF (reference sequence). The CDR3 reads CATSRGGQYEQYF. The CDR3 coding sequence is TGTGCCACCAGCAGAGGGGGACAGTACGAGCAGTACTTC.

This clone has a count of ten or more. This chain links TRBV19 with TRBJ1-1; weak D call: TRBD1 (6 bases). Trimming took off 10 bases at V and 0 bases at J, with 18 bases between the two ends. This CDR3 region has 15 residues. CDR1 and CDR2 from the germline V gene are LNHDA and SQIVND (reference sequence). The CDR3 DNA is TGTGCCACCCAACCGAGGGGGAACTTGAACACTGAAGCTTTCTTT. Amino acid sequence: CATQPRGNLNTEAFF. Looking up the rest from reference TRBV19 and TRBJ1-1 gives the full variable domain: DGGITQSPKYLFRKEGQNVTLSCEQNLNHDAMYWYRQDPGQGLRLIYYSQIVNDFQKGDIAEGYSVSREKKESFPLTVTSAQKNPTAFYLCATQPRGNLNTEAFFGQGTRLTVV.

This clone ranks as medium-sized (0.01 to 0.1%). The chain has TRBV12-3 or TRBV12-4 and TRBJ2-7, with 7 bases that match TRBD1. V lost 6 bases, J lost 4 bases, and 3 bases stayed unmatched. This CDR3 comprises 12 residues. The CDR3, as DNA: TGTGCCAGCAGAGCAGGGGGTTACGAGCAGTACTTC. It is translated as CASRAGGYEQYF.

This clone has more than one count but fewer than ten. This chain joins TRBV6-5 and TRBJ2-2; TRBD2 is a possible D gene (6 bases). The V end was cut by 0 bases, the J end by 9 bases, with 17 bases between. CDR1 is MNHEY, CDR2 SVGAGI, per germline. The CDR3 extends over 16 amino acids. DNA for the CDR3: TGTGCCAGCAGTTACTCGGCGTGTGCGGGAACCTGGGAGCTGTTTTTT. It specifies CASSYSACAGTWELFF.

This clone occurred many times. The CDR3 reads CASSDYLYEQYF. CDR3 in DNA: TGCGCCAGTTCGGACTACCTCTACGAGCAGTACTTC. V is TRBV5-1 and J is TRBJ2-7, with D possibly matching TRBD2 (6 bases). This CDR3 is 12 amino acids long. V lost 8 bases to trimming and J lost 3 bases, with 12 bases between them. CDR1 is SGHRS, CDR2 YFSETQ, per germline.

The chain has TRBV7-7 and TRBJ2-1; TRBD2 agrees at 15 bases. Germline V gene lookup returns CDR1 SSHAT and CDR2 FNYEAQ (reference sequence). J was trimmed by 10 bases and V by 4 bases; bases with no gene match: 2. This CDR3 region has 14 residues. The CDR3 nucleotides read TGTGCCAGCAGCTCGGGACTAGCGGGGGGCGAGCAGTTCTTC. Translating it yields CASSSGLAGGEQFF. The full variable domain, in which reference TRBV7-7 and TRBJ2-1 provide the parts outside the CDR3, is GAGVSQSPRYKVTKRGQDVTLRCDPISSHATLYWYQQALGQGPEFLTYFNYEAQPDKSGLPSDRFSAERPEGSISTLTIQRTEQRDSAMYRCASSSGLAGGEQFFGPGTRLTVL.

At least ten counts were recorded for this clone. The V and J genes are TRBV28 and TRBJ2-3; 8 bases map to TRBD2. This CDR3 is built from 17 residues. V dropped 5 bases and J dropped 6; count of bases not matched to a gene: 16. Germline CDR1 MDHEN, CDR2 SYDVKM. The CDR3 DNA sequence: TGTGCCAGCAGTCTTTCTTCCGGGACTAGGGTACAGGATACGCAGTATTTT. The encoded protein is CASSLSSGTRVQDTQYF.

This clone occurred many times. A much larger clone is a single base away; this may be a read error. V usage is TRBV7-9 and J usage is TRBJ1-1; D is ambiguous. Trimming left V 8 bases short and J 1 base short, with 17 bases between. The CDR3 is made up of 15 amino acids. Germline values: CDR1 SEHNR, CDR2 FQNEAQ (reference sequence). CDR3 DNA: TGTGCCAGCGGCCCAGAAGGAGGGAAGAACACTGAAGCTTTCTTT. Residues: CASGPEGGKNTEAFF. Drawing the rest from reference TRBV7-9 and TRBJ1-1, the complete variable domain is DTGVSQNPRHKITKRGQNVTFRCDPISEHNRLYWYRQTLGQGPEFLTYFQNEAQLEKSRLLSDRFSAERPKGSFSTLEIQRTEQGDSAMYLCASGPEGGKNTEAFFGQGTRLTVV.

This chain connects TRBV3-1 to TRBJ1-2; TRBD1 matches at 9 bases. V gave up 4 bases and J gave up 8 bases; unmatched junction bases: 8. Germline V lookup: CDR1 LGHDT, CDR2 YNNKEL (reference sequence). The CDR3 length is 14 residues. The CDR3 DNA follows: TGTGCCAGCAGCCGTTTACAGGGGGCGGAGGGCTACACCTTC. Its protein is CASSRLQGAEGYTF.

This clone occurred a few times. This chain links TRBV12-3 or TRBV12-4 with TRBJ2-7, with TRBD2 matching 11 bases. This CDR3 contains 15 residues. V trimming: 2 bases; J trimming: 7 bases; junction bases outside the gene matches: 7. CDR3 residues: CASSLRLAGPQEQYF. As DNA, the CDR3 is TGTGCCAGCAGTTTAAGACTAGCGGGGCCCCAGGAGCAGTACTTC.

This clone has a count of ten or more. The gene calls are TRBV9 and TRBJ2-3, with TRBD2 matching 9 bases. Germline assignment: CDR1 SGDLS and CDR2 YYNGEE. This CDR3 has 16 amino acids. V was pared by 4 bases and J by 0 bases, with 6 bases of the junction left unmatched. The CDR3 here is CASSPRLAESTDTQYF. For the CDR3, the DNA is TGTGCCAGCAGCCCCCGACTAGCGGAAAGCACAGATACGCAGTATTTT.

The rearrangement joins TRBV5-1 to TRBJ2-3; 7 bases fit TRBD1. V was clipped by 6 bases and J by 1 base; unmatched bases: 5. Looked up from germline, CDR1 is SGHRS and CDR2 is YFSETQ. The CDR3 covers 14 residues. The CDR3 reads CASNNRGGTDTQYF. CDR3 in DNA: TGCGCCAGCAATAACAGGGGTGGCACAGATACGCAGTATTTT.

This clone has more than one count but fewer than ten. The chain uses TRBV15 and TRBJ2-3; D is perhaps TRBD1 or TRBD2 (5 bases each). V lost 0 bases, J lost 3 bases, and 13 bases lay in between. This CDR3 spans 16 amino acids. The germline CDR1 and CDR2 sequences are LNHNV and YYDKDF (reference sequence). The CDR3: CATSRDRGKETDTQYF. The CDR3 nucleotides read TGTGCCACCAGCAGAGACCGGGGCAAAGAGACAGATACGCAGTATTTT.

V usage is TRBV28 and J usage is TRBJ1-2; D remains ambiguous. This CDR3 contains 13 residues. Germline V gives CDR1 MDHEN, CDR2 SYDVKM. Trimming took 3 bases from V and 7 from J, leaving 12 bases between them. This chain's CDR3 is CASSFMTVGGYTF. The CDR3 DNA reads TGTGCCAGCAGTTTCATGACGGTTGGTGGCTACACCTTC.

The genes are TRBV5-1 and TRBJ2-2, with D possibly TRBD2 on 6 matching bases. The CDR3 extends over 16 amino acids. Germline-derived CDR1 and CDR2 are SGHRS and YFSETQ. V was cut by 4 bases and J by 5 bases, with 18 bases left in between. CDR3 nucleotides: TGCGCCAGCAGCCCAGCCTCCGGGAGCACTACCGGGGAGCTGTTTTTT. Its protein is CASSPASGSTTGELFF.

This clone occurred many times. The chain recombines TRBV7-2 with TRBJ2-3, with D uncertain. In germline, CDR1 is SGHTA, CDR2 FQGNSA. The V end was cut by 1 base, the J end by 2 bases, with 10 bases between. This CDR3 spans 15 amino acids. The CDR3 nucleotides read TGTGCCAGCAGCTTAGTTGGGCAGACCACAGATACGCAGTATTTT. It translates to CASSLVGQTTDTQYF.

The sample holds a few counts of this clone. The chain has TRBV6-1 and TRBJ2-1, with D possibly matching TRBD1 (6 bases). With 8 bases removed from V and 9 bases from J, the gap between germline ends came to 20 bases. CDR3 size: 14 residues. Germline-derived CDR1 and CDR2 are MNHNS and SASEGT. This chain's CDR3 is CASCPGWEGGEQFF. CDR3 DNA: TGTGCCAGCTGCCCGGGATGGGAAGGGGGTGAGCAGTTCTTC.

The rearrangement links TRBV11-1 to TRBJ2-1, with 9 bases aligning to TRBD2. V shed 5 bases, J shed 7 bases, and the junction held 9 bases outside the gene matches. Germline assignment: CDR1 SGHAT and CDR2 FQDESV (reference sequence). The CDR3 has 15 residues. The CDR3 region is CASSRTSVSLNEQFF. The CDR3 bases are TGTGCCAGCAGCCGGACTAGCGTGAGTCTGAATGAGCAGTTCTTC. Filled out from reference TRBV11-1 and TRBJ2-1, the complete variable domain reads EAEVAQSPRYKITEKSQAVAFWCDPISGHATLYWYRQILGQGPELLVQFQDESVVDDSQLPKDRFSAERLKGVDSTLKIQPAELGDSAMYLCASSRTSVSLNEQFFGPGTRLTVL.

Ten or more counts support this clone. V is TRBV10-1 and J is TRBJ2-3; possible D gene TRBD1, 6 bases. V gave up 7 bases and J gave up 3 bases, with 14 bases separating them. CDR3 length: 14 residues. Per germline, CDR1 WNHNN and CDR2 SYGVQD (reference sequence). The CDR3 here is CASTTGKATDTQYF. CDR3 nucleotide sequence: TGCGCCAGCACAACAGGGAAAGCGACAGATACGCAGTATTTT.

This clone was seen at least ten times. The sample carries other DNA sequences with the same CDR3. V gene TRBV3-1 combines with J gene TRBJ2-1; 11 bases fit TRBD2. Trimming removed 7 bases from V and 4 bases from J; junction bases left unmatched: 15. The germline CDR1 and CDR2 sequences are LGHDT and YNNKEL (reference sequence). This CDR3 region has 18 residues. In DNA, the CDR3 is TGTGCCAGCACCCGACTAGCGGGACCCTCGAGGGGGTACAATGAGCAGTTCTTC. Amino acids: CASTRLAGPSRGYNEQFF.

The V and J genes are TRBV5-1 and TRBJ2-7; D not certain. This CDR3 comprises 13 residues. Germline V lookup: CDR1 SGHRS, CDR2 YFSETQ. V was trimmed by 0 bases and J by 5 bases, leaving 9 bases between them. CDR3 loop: CASSLEGGDEQYF. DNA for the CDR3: TGCGCCAGCAGCTTGGAGGGTGGGGACGAGCAGTACTTC.

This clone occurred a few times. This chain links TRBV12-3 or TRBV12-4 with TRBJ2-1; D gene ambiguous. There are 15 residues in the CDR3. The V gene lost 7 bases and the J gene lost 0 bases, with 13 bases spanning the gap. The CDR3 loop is CASTVRQRSYNEQFF. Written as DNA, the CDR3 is TGTGCCAGCACGGTGAGACAACGCTCCTACAATGAGCAGTTCTTC.

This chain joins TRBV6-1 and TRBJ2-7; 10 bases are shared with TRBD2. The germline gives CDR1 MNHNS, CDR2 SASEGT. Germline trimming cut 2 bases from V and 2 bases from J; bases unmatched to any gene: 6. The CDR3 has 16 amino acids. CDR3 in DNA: TGTGCCAGCAGTGAAACTAGCGGGAACGGAACCTACGAGCAGTACTTC. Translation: CASSETSGNGTYEQYF.

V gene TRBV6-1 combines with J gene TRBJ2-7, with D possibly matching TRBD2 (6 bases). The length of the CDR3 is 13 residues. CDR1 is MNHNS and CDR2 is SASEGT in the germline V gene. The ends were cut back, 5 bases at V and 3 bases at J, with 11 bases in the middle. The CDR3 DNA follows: TGTGCCAGCAGTCCCACGGGAGACTACGAGCAGTACTTC. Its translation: CASSPTGDYEQYF.

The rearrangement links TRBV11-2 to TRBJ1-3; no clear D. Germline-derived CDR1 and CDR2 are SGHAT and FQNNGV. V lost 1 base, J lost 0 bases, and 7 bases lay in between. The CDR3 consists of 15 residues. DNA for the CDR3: TGTGCCAGCAGCTTAGCCGGGAACTCTGGAAACACCATATATTTT. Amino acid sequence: CASSLAGNSGNTIYF.